The 3 T cell receptor beta chains in this list originate from one sample, sequenced in a study of tumor-infiltrating lymphocytes in primary liver carcinoma. The template, about 540 ng total RNA, yielded TCR beta cDNA made with a constant-region primer. Three rounds of nested multiplex PCR with slightly modified ARM-PCR produced TCR beta libraries. The opening two PCR rounds, about 10 cycles each, paired TRBV1-TRBV30 forward primers with a C-beta reverse primer. MiXCR, applied by TCRdb to the multiplex PCR reads, yields one record per CDR3 protein. The profile shows about 30,000 distinct CDR3 sequences, about 71% of them singletons. Scientists recovered RNA and DNA together from about 21-30 mg of unsorted bulk tissue. Material for sequencing was liver tumor tissue from sampling region 3. This sample's subset: tumor region T3, left-lateral pole. Receptors were obtained from a woman aged 25 to 39 with primary liver carcinoma and hepatitis B virus infection.

The chain links TRBV11-2 to TRBJ2-1; 11 positions match TRBD2. The CDR3 has 15 residues. V was pared by 5 bases and J by 8 bases, with 8 bases of the junction left unmatched. CDR1 and CDR2 from the germline V gene are SGHAT and FQNNGV. The DNA for the CDR3 is TGTGCCAGCAGCCAGCTAGCGGGGGGCGGATATGAGCAGTTCTTC. Amino acid sequence: CASSQLAGGGYEQFF.

The J gene is TRBJ2-7, the V gene TRBV4-3; no clear D. This CDR3 is 14 amino acids long. Germline CDR1 LGHNA, CDR2 YSLEER. The CDR3 region has the DNA TGCGTCAGTAGCCACACTGCCCTCTCTAACGAGCAGTACTTC. This codes for CVSSHTALSNEQYF.

The V gene is TRBV6-1, the J gene TRBJ2-1; D perhaps matches TRBD1 (7 bases). Trimming removed 11 bases at V and 8 bases at J, with 28 bases between. This CDR3 has 16 amino acids. CDR1 MNHNS and CDR2 SASEGT come from the germline V gene. The CDR3 loop is CAGTLQGSGGGDEQFF. CDR3 sequence (DNA): TGTGCCGGCACCCTCCAGGGCTCAGGAGGGGGCGATGAGCAGTTCTTC.